This T cell receptor beta chain is from a study of identical twins. The study, taken as a whole, reports: Donors were not followed over many years; analysis was cross-sectional. Twins' excess sharing was less marked for out-of-frame beta sequences.

MiXCR, applied by TCRdb to the 5' RACE reads, yields one record per CDR3 protein. Of under 300,000 distinct CDR3 sequences in the sample, roughly 8% were seen once. V was pared by 3 bases and J by 3 bases, with 12 bases between. Germline CDR1 SQVTM, CDR2 ANQGSEA. CDR3 length: 14 residues. Notes on this clonotype: The antigen is unknown.

The data were also submitted as part of a second study, on yellow fever vaccine responses in identical twins.

The V gene is TRBV29-1, the J gene TRBJ2-1, with D perhaps matching TRBD1 or TRBD2 (5 bases each). The sample taken for sequencing was CD8+ T cells sorted from blood. The TCR was taken from a woman aged 18-29 years in good health. The CDR3, as DNA: TGCAGCGTTGACGGACTGGGGGTCTACAATGAGCAGTTCTTC. The encoded protein is CSVDGLGVYNEQFF.